Each of the 24 T cell receptor beta chains below was sequenced from the same sample in a study of blood T cell repertoires in COVID-19. Sequencing was performed with immunoSEQ multiplex PCR; in TCRdb, only in-frame clones are kept and a portion is missing. The top ten hold over 2.5% of the sample, which has 200,000 to 250,000 clones, 70% to 90% seen once. Material: peripheral blood. Receptors were obtained from a man aged 50-60 years who had recovered from COVID-19.

The rearrangement uses TRBV19 and TRBJ2-3; 7 bases are a match to TRBD1. The germline V gene encodes CDR1 LNHDA and CDR2 SQIVND (reference sequence). This CDR3 is built from 15 residues. V was clipped by 4 bases and J by 1 base; unmatched bases: 5. CDR3 protein: CASSTRTGGTDTQYF. CDR3 bases: TGTGCCAGTAGTACTCGGACAGGTGGCACAGATACGCAGTATTTT.

The J gene is TRBJ2-1, the V gene TRBV24-1; 12 bases are a match to TRBD2. With 6 bases clipped from V and 1 base from J, the junction kept 9 bases outside the gene matches. This CDR3 comprises 18 residues. The V gene's germline CDR1 is KGHDR and CDR2 SFDVKD. This CDR3 reads CATSSTGTSGRSYNEQFF. The CDR3 DNA reads as TGTGCCACCAGTTCCACCGGGACTAGCGGGCGATCCTACAATGAGCAGTTCTTC.

This clone appeared a few times. This rearrangement joins TRBV19 to TRBJ2-4, with D perhaps TRBD1 (7 bases). Trimming removed 6 bases from V and 0 bases from J, with 27 bases in between. The CDR3 is 20 amino acids. Per the germline V gene, CDR1 is LNHDA and CDR2 is SQIVND (reference sequence). The CDR3 DNA is TGTGCCAGTAGCGGTCGGGACAGCCTGGCGGGGCTACTAGCCAAAAACATTCAGTACTTC. Protein sequence: CASSGRDSLAGLLAKNIQYF.

The V call is TRBV7-7, the J call TRBJ2-5; a weak D match, TRBD1 (7 bases). This CDR3 spans 16 amino acids. V lost 0 bases, J lost 5 bases, and 16 bases lay in between. Germline V gene sequence: CDR1 SSHAT, CDR2 FNYEAQ (reference sequence). The CDR3 is CASSLASGGGRETQYF. The CDR3, as DNA: TGTGCCAGCAGCTTAGCCAGCGGAGGGGGCCGGGAGACCCAGTACTTC. The full variable domain, with the rest looked up from reference TRBV7-7 and TRBJ2-5, is GAGVSQSPRYKVTKRGQDVTLRCDPISSHATLYWYQQALGQGPEFLTYFNYEAQPDKSGLPSDRFSAERPEGSISTLTIQRTEQRDSAMYRCASSLASGGGRETQYFGPGTRLLVL.

The CDR3 loop reads CSVRGTDSSYEQYF. For the CDR3, the DNA is TGCAGCGTTAGGGGGACAGATAGCTCCTACGAGCAGTACTTC. The chain links TRBV29-1 to TRBJ2-7; 7 positions match TRBD1. The CDR3 is made up of 14 amino acids. With 5 bases clipped from V and 0 bases from J, the junction kept 7 bases outside the gene matches. Germline V gene sequence: CDR1 SQVTM, CDR2 ANQGSEA.

The V call is TRBV28, the J call TRBJ1-1, with 10 bases that match TRBD1. With 5 bases clipped from V and 7 bases from J, the junction kept 10 bases outside the gene matches. Germline values: CDR1 MDHEN, CDR2 SYDVKM. The CDR3 runs 15 residues. CDR3 DNA sequence: TGTGCCAGCAGTCCGTCGACAGGGGGCGATTTTGAAGCTTTCTTT. It yields the protein CASSPSTGGDFEAFF.

The rearrangement links TRBV5-1 to TRBJ1-6; D might be TRBD1 (5 bases). Germline V gene data show CDR1 as SGHRS and CDR2 as YFSETQ. The CDR3 loop spans 15 amino acids. Trimming stripped 7 bases from V and 7 bases from J, with 18 bases between. CDR3 amino acids: CASSRDSQGNSPLHF. Written as DNA, the CDR3 is TGCGCCAGCTCAAGGGACTCCCAAGGCAATTCACCCCTCCACTTT.

This chain connects TRBV7-9 to TRBJ1-4, with 8 positions matching TRBD1. CDR1 and CDR2 (germline): SEHNR, FQNEAQ (reference sequence). The CDR3 contains 19 residues. V shed 6 bases and J 3 bases; nucleotides not matched to a gene: 18. The CDR3 DNA reads TGTGCCAGCAGAAAAGGACAGGGCCTCGGGGGTTTATCTAATGAAAAACTGTTTTTT. It codes for CASRKGQGLGGLSNEKLFF.

The gene calls are TRBV30 and TRBJ1-1; 8 positions match TRBD1. CDR1 GTSNPN and CDR2 SVGIG come from the germline V gene (reference sequence). The junction had 11 bases not matched to a gene; V was cut back by 2 bases and J by 0 bases. The CDR3 runs to 17 residues. The CDR3 bases are TGTGCCTGGAGTCCCCGGGACAGGAGATACATGAACACTGAAGCTTTCTTT. Residues: CAWSPRDRRYMNTEAFF.

Ten or more counts support this clone. The rearrangement links TRBV19 to TRBJ1-5, with a weak D call TRBD1 (5 bases). The CDR3 is made up of 12 amino acids. CDR1 is LNHDA, CDR2 SQIVND, per germline (reference sequence). Trimming stripped 6 bases from V and 2 bases from J, with 5 bases between. The CDR3 protein is CASRQGNQPQHF. The CDR3 DNA is TGTGCCAGTAGACAGGGCAATCAGCCCCAGCATTTT.

The J gene is TRBJ1-3, the V gene TRBV28; no reliable D call. The CDR3 covers 13 residues. With 6 bases removed from V and 7 bases from J, the gap between germline ends came to 13 bases. The germline CDR1 and CDR2 sequences are MDHEN and SYDVKM. DNA for the CDR3: TGTGCCAGCAGATCACCCAGGAGGAACACCATATATTTT. Encoded protein: CASRSPRRNTIYF.

This rearrangement joins TRBV7-8 to TRBJ2-4; TRBD1 matches 7 bases. Germline CDR1 SGHVS, CDR2 FQNEAQ. V gave up 1 base and J gave up 7 bases; unmatched junction bases: 7. CDR3 length equals 15 residues. In DNA, the CDR3 is TGTGCCAGCAGCTTAGTCTTTACAGGGGTCAACATTCAGTACTTC. Translated, it gives CASSLVFTGVNIQYF.

The V gene is TRBV7-2, the J gene TRBJ2-7, with 8 bases lining up with TRBD1. The length of the CDR3 is 15 residues. V shed 5 bases and J 5 bases; nucleotides not matched to a gene: 11. Germline lookup yields CDR1 SGHTA and CDR2 FQGNSA. CDR3 loop: CASSPRTGIVHEQYF. CDR3 coding DNA: TGTGCCAGCAGCCCCAGGACAGGGATTGTCCACGAGCAGTACTTC.

V is TRBV27 and J is TRBJ1-5, with TRBD1 as a possible D gene (6 bases). CDR3 size: 12 residues. Germline V gives CDR1 MNHEY, CDR2 SMNVEV (reference sequence). V was trimmed by 5 bases and J by 7 bases, leaving 9 bases between them. CDR3 in amino acids: CASSNRDQPQHF. CDR3 in DNA: TGTGCCAGCAGTAACAGGGACCAGCCCCAGCATTTT.

The chain carries TRBV4-1 and TRBJ2-7, with D perhaps matching TRBD2 (6 bases). Per the germline V gene, CDR1 is MGHRA and CDR2 is YSYEKL. The CDR3 runs 13 residues. The V end lost 8 bases, the J end lost 6 bases, and 17 bases lay between the germline ends. The CDR3 sequence is CASGKRVGAEQYF. The DNA for the CDR3 is TGCGCCAGCGGGAAGCGGGTAGGGGCCGAGCAGTACTTC.

This clone was detected a few times. The chain combines TRBV7-9 with TRBJ1-2; 8 bases line up with TRBD1. Germline trimming cut 3 bases from V and 5 bases from J; bases unmatched to any gene: 2. CDR3 length: 13 residues. Looked up from germline, CDR1 is SEHNR and CDR2 is FQNEAQ (reference sequence). DNA for the CDR3: TGTGCCAGCAGCTTGGACAGGGTGTATGGCTACACCTTC. As protein: CASSLDRVYGYTF. Drawing the rest from reference TRBV7-9 and TRBJ1-2, the complete variable domain is DTGVSQNPRHKITKRGQNVTFRCDPISEHNRLYWYRQTLGQGPEFLTYFQNEAQLEKSRLLSDRFSAERPKGSFSTLEIQRTEQGDSAMYLCASSLDRVYGYTFGSGTRLTVV.

This chain connects TRBV6-1 to TRBJ1-2; 10 bases map to TRBD1. This CDR3 contains 18 residues. Per germline, CDR1 MNHNS and CDR2 SASEGT. V was pared by 1 base and J by 8 bases, with 16 bases of the junction left unmatched. For the CDR3, the DNA is TGTGCCAGCAGTGAAGTTCCTATTCGGACAGGGGGTGGAGACGGCTACACCTTC. This translates into CASSEVPIRTGGGDGYTF.

This clone was found once. The rearrangement links TRBV5-1 to TRBJ2-3; 7 positions agree with TRBD2. The CDR3 length is 15 residues. CDR1 and CDR2 from the germline V gene are SGHRS and YFSETQ. V lost 0 bases to trimming and J lost 6 bases; unmatched junction nucleotides: 7. The CDR3 bases are TGCGCCAGCAGCTTGGGACTAGCCGGGAAGGATACGCAGTATTTT. It is translated as CASSLGLAGKDTQYF.

For this clone: Other DNA sequences in this specimen translate into the identical CDR3. The V and J genes are TRBV18 and TRBJ2-7, with TRBD1 identical over 7 bases. Trimming removed 1 base from V and 2 bases from J; junction bases left unmatched: 2. Germline lookup yields CDR1 KGHSH and CDR2 LQKENI. This CDR3 has 14 residues. The CDR3 sequence is CASSPQGAPYEQYF. The CDR3 DNA sequence: TGTGCCAGCTCACCACAGGGGGCACCCTACGAGCAGTACTTC.

The chain links TRBV7-6 to TRBJ2-1; 9 bases match TRBD1. The V segment lost 3 bases and the J segment 5 bases; nucleotides outside the gene matches: 5. Per the germline V gene, CDR1 is SGHVS and CDR2 is FNYEAQ. The CDR3 contains 15 residues. The CDR3 DNA is TGTGCCAGCAGCTTGAACAGGGGGCGGCACAATGAGCAGTTCTTC. It yields the protein CASSLNRGRHNEQFF.

The chain carries TRBV28 and TRBJ2-5; 7 bases line up with TRBD2. V was pared by 3 bases and J by 4 bases, with 8 bases of the junction left unmatched. CDR1 and CDR2 from the germline V gene are MDHEN and SYDVKM. The CDR3 is made up of 15 amino acids. CDR3 DNA: TGTGCCAGCAGTTTGACTAGCCCCCGGAGAGAGACCCAGTACTTC. Translating it yields CASSLTSPRRETQYF.

The chain has TRBV30 and TRBJ1-1; D gene uncertain. CDR1 and CDR2 from the germline V gene are GTSNPN and SVGIG (reference sequence). Trimming pared 5 bases from V and 0 bases from J, leaving 7 bases between. The CDR3 sequence is 12 residues long. This CDR3 is CAWGPVNTEAFF. The CDR3 DNA reads TGTGCCTGGGGGCCAGTGAACACTGAAGCTTTCTTT.

The V call is TRBV29-1, the J call TRBJ2-7, with D perhaps TRBD2 (6 bases). The V gene's germline CDR1 is SQVTM and CDR2 ANQGSEA. The length of the CDR3 is 13 residues. Deletions cut 1 base from V and 4 bases from J, with 11 bases between. The CDR3 DNA is TGCAGCGTTGAAGTACAGAGCGGGTACGAGCAGTACTTC. The encoded protein is CSVEVQSGYEQYF.

The chain uses TRBV19 and TRBJ2-4; 7 nucleotides match TRBD2. Germline V gives CDR1 LNHDA, CDR2 SQIVND (reference sequence). J lost 2 bases, V lost 5 bases, and 9 bases had no gene match. The CDR3 sequence is 16 residues long. The CDR3 sequence: CASSPGGGNPKNIQYF. CDR3 DNA sequence: TGTGCCAGTAGTCCCGGGGGAGGGAATCCCAAAAACATTCAGTACTTC. Filled out from reference TRBV19 and TRBJ2-4, the complete variable domain reads DGGITQSPKYLFRKEGQNVTLSCEQNLNHDAMYWYRQDPGQGLRLIYYSQIVNDFQKGDIAEGYSVSREKKESFPLTVTSAQKNPTAFYLCASSPGGGNPKNIQYFGAGTRLSVL.